This TCR beta chain was captured in a study of OX40 agonist ivuxolimab in advanced cancers. Regarding the research as a whole: Ivuxolimab was a fully human IgG2 agonistic monoclonal antibody targeting the costimulatory receptor OX40 (CD134). Peripheral TCRbeta sequencing aimed to test whether ivuxolimab altered TCR sequence diversity and caused clonal T-cell expansion. In the dose-escalation cohort, roughly 82% of patients were male, and the mean age was 60 years with a range of 23 to 79. Three dose-escalation patients achieved partial responses, one with hepatocellular carcinoma and two with cutaneous melanoma. Among the roughly 50 dose-escalation patients, about 20 had hepatocellular carcinoma, 15 or so melanoma, 9 renal cell carcinoma and 9 head and neck cancer. Intravenous ivuxolimab was administered to patients every 2 weeks at six dose levels: 0.01, 0.1, 0.3, 1.5, 3 and 10 mg/kg. The paper covers the monotherapy dose-escalation part of the phase I ivuxolimab trial, which included N = 52 patients. Prior anti-PD-1, anti-PD-L1 or anti-CTLA-4 therapy was permitted, and 40% to 50% of dose-escalation patients had received checkpoint inhibitors. Paper-wide results and their limitations: Low levels of normalized T-cell clonal expansion were also seen in some patients who did not respond. In the 0.1-3.0 mg/kg groups, partial responders were among the patients with the lowest normalized peripheral clonal expansion, particularly in CD8+ T cells. Clonal expansion of both CD4+ and CD8+ blood T cells was observed from baseline to week 6 at doses 0.1 to 3.0 mg/kg. After ivuxolimab, expanded clones were on average more numerous among CD8+ T cells than among CD4+ T cells. Antigen specificity was not determined for the clonally expanded peripheral T cells.

The CDR3 has 16 amino acids, counting the end cysteine and phenylalanine. Just the 48-base CDR3 DNA is kept, in frame starting at base 1. V lost 3 bases and J lost 7 bases, and the count of bases not matched to a germline gene is 9. Based on the germline V gene (reference sequence), the CDR1 and CDR2 sequences are MNHEY and SMNVEV. Patients with autoimmune disease history or receiving systemic immunosuppression were excluded from the trial. Peripheral blood for TCR sequencing was collected from all dose cohorts at baseline, on cycle 4 day 1, and on cycle 7 day 1. The samples were taken from a phase I, first-in-human, multicenter, open-label dose-escalation trial of ivuxolimab. Adults with locally advanced or metastatic melanoma, renal cell carcinoma, hepatocellular carcinoma or head and neck squamous cell carcinoma were enrolled in the trial. CD4+ and CD8+ T cells were sorted separately from peripheral blood before TCR sequencing.

Genomic DNA was extracted from sorted cells for sequencing of the TCRbeta CDR3 region. The immunoSEQ Assay was used to sequence the TCRbeta CDR3 regions. Not all clones reach the TCRdb copy of this immuneACCESS table, which keeps in-frame sequences only. Checked studies attribute under half of the gap to unresolved V genes and leave the rest unexplained. The sample table shows 55,000 to 90,000 clones, and roughly 85% are seen once. The top ten clonotypes cover 2.8% of the sample. This clone was picked up one time. The target of this receptor is not known. Within one base of it there is no much larger clone, and no base qualities were kept.

This receptor was taken from an adult with an advanced solid tumor such as melanoma, head and neck, liver or kidney cancer. Recombination linked TRBV27 to TRBJ1-4, with 9 central nucleotides matching TRBD1. This specimen was CD4+ or CD8+ T cells sorted from blood, taken in a trial of the OX40 agonist ivuxolimab. The CDR3 region has the sequence CASSFVVQGAREKLFF. The nucleotide sequence reads TGTGCCAGCAGTTTCGTCGTACAGGGGGCGCGTGAAAAACTGTTTTTT. Here the CDR3 is joined to the reference TRBV27 and TRBJ1-4 genes, and the full variable domain is: EAQVTQNPRYLITVTGKKLTVTCSQNMNHEYMSWYRQDPGLGLRQIYYSMNVEVTDKGDVPEGYKVSRKEKRNFPLILESPSPNQTSLYFCASSFVVQGAREKLFFGSGTQLSVL.